This T cell receptor (beta chain) was sequenced for a study of TIL therapy for anti-PD-1-resistant metastatic lung cancer. Stated time point: pre-treatment sample, taken before nivolumab and TIL therapy. Pleural nodules or supraclavicular lymph nodes made up most of the excised metastases sampled. The V gene's germline CDR1 is ENHRY and CDR2 SYGVKD. V lost 10 bases and J lost 1, with 20 bases in between. The CDR3 runs to 15 residues. The libraries were made with immunoSEQ v3. Method: immunoSEQ multiplex PCR; TCRdb's copy keeps in-frame clones and lacks some. The profile shows 10,000 or so clones, 55% to 70% of them singletons.

This chain joins TRBV10-3 and TRBJ2-7, with D possibly being TRBD1 or TRBD2 (5 bases each). The sequence was obtained from a person aged 25 to 79 with non-small cell lung cancer. This specimen consisted of tumor tissue, obtained at baseline. The CDR3 sequence is CATRGDVLPSYEQYF. CDR3 nucleotide sequence: TGTGCCACGAGGGGAGACGTCCTTCCTTCCTACGAGCAGTACTTC.